The entry that follows covers one T cell receptor (beta chain) sequence. What it binds is unknown. The assay was run at deep level. Assay used: immunoSEQ multiplex PCR; TCRdb lists only in-frame clones, some missing. The sample lists 1.5 million to 2.5 million clones; about 95% were seen once. Germline CDR1 reads SEHNR; CDR2 reads FQNEAQ (reference sequence). The V gene lost 4 bases and the J gene lost 11 bases, with 17 bases spanning the gap. This CDR3 contains 14 residues. This entry is derived from a study of shared clonotypes between healthy human individuals. For the study at large: The donor group consisted of two women and a few men, aged 18 to 49.

Points from the study as a whole: Clonotype sharing across donors was expected to vary with sequencing depth.

Selected positively for CCR7 and CD45RO-negative, naive CD8 cells excluded terminally differentiated effector memory CD45RA+ cells. The chain has TRBV7-9 and TRBJ1-4; no reliable D call. The source of this sequence is a man younger than 35 in good health. Sequences were obtained from naive CD8+ T cells sorted from blood. The chain's CDR3 is CASSSEEVEGKLFF. The CDR3 DNA sequence: TGTGCCAGCAGCTCTGAGGAGGTGGAGGGTAAACTGTTTTTT. The full variable domain, its missing parts supplied by reference TRBV7-9 and TRBJ1-4, is DTGVSQNPRHKITKRGQNVTFRCDPISEHNRLYWYRQTLGQGPEFLTYFQNEAQLEKSRLLSDRFSAERPKGSFSTLEIQRTEQGDSAMYLCASSSEEVEGKLFFGSGTQLSVL.